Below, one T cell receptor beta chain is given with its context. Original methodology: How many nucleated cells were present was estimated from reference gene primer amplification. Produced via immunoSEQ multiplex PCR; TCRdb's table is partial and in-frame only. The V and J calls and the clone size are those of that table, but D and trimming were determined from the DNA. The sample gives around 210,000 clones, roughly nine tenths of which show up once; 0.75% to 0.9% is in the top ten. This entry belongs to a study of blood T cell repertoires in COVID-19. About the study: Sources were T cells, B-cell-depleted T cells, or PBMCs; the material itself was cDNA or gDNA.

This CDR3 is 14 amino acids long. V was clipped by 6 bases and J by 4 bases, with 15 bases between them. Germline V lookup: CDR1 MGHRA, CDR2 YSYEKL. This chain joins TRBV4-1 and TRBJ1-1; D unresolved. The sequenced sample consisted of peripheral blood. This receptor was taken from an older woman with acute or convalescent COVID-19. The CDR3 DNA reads TGCGCCAGCAGTCCTGGGCCCAGGCGCACTGAAGCTTTCTTT. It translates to CASSPGPRRTEAFF.